One and the same sample provided the 30 T cell receptor beta chains below, sequenced in a study of patients and donors after allogeneic stem cell transplantation. Via MiXCR, TCRdb re-called the RT-PCR reads, giving one row per CDR3 protein. The sample carries some 87,000 distinct CDR3 sequences, roughly 52% recorded once. Source material: blood, either unsorted or a sorted T cell fraction (not recorded which). The receptors shown here come from a human donor who was either an allogeneic HSCT recipient or a stem cell or donor lymphocyte infusion donor (not recorded which). It is not recorded whose cells these are; they may come from a transplant donor.

This clonotype was found a few times. The J gene is TRBJ1-2, the V gene TRBV27; D is undetermined. This CDR3 comprises 13 residues. Germline V gives CDR1 MNHEY, CDR2 SMNVEV (reference sequence). Trimming left V 3 bases short and J 6 bases short, with 11 bases between. CDR3 amino acids: CASSFRIGDGYTF. The CDR3 DNA sequence: TGTGCCAGCAGTTTTCGGATTGGGGATGGCTACACCTTC.

This clonotype was counted only a few times. The chain uses TRBV18 and TRBJ1-6; D gene ambiguous. Germline CDR1 KGHSH, CDR2 LQKENI. This CDR3 has 13 amino acids. The germline V and J ends were trimmed by 3 bases and 7 bases, with 7 bases remaining between them. The CDR3 loop reads CASSPLANSPLHF. Here the CDR3 DNA reads TGTGCCAGCTCACCCCTGGCCAATTCACCCCTCCACTTT.

This clonotype was seen a handful of times. The chain recombines TRBV20-1 with TRBJ1-5, with D possibly being TRBD1 (6 bases). This CDR3 contains 13 residues. V was cut by 6 bases and J by 9 bases, with 18 bases left in between. CDR1 DFQATT and CDR2 SNEGSKA come from the germline V gene (reference sequence). Here the CDR3 DNA reads TGCAGTGCGCATCCCCCGGGGGCTCGGCCCCAGCATTTT. Translation gives CSAHPPGARPQHF.

This rearrangement joins TRBV10-3 to TRBJ2-1; 7 positions match TRBD1. Trimming at V came to 3 bases and at J to 4 bases, leaving 9 bases not matched to a gene. This CDR3 has 16 residues. Germline V gene lookup returns CDR1 ENHRY and CDR2 SYGVKD. CDR3 region: CAISESFRGSYNEQFF. The CDR3 DNA follows: TGTGCCATCAGTGAAAGTTTCAGGGGGAGTTACAATGAGCAGTTCTTC.

The chain links TRBV10-2 to TRBJ1-1; D may be TRBD1 (5 bases). The CDR3 sequence is 13 residues long. V lost 3 bases, J lost 1 base, and 6 bases lay in between. Germline V gene data show CDR1 as WSHSY and CDR2 as SAAADI. The CDR3 DNA is TGCGCCAGCAGTGATGGGGGGAACACTGAAGCTTTCTTT. Translating it yields CASSDGGNTEAFF.

The rearrangement joins TRBV2 to TRBJ2-1, with 12 bases that match TRBD2. Germline CDR1 SNHLY, CDR2 FYNNEI. V lost 6 bases, J lost 5 bases, and 2 bases stayed unmatched. The CDR3 sequence is 14 residues long. This chain's CDR3 is CASSRTSGDNEQFF. The CDR3 DNA follows: TGTGCCAGCAGCCGGACTAGCGGGGACAATGAGCAGTTCTTC.

Only one count was recorded for this clonotype. This chain uses TRBV6-1 with TRBJ2-3; 13 bases are a match to TRBD2. Germline V gene data show CDR1 as MNHNS and CDR2 as SASEGT. Trimming at V came to 6 bases and at J to 7 bases, leaving 7 bases not matched to a gene. The CDR3 runs to 15 residues. CDR3 sequence: CASRTGTSGINTQYF. The CDR3 bases are TGTGCCAGCAGAACCGGGACTAGCGGGATTAATACGCAGTATTTT.

This chain joins TRBV7-9 and TRBJ1-5; D ambiguous. This CDR3 comprises 14 residues. V shed 1 base and J shed 4 bases, with 8 bases lying between them. Germline CDR1 SEHNR, CDR2 FQNEAQ (reference sequence). The CDR3 DNA reads as TGTGCCAGCAGCTTAGGGGGTATGAATCAGCCCCAGCATTTT. It codes for CASSLGGMNQPQHF.

This chain links TRBV20-1 with TRBJ1-2, with a possible D match to TRBD1 (5 bases). Germline V gene data show CDR1 as DFQATT and CDR2 as SNEGSKA (reference sequence). V lost 6 bases to trimming and J lost 8 bases, with 10 bases between them. There are 10 residues in the CDR3. CDR3 residues: CSALKGGYTF. CDR3 sequence (DNA): TGCAGTGCCCTTAAGGGGGGCTACACCTTC.

The V gene is TRBV20-1, the J gene TRBJ2-1, with D tentatively TRBD2 (5 bases). CDR1 is DFQATT, CDR2 SNEGSKA, per germline (reference sequence). The CDR3 consists of 19 residues. Trimming cost V 0 bases and J 5 bases, with 26 bases left between them. The CDR3 spells CSARDPPGATTYRDNEQFF. As DNA, the CDR3 is TGCAGTGCTAGAGATCCCCCTGGAGCGACTACCTACCGGGACAATGAGCAGTTCTTC.

The rearrangement uses TRBV6-6 and TRBJ1-4, with unresolved D. Trimming took off 6 bases at V and 8 bases at J, with 13 bases between the two ends. Germline V gene lookup returns CDR1 MNHNY and CDR2 SVGAGI (reference sequence). This CDR3 contains 13 residues. CDR3 nucleotides: TGTGCCAGCAGCTCCTTACAAGGCGAAAAACTGTTTTTT. It translates to CASSSLQGEKLFF.

J is TRBJ1-2 and V is TRBV4-1, with D maybe TRBD1 (6 bases). The V end was cut by 0 bases, the J end by 8 bases, with 19 bases between. The CDR3 extends over 16 amino acids. Per germline, CDR1 MGHRA and CDR2 YSYEKL. The CDR3 DNA follows: TGCGCCAGCAGCCAAGAACCGCTCCCCGACAGGTTCGGCTACACCTTC. Its translation: CASSQEPLPDRFGYTF.

V is TRBV20-1 and J is TRBJ2-3; TRBD2 agrees at 7 bases. V was pared by 5 bases and J by 4 bases, with 12 bases of the junction left unmatched. Germline assignment: CDR1 DFQATT and CDR2 SNEGSKA (reference sequence). This CDR3 has 15 residues. The CDR3 region has the DNA TGCAGTGCTGGAGGTTGGCGGGAGTCGCCAGATACGCAGTATTTT. Amino acid sequence: CSAGGWRESPDTQYF.

This clonotype has just a few counts. The V and J genes are TRBV6-5 and TRBJ1-1; 7 positions match TRBD1. The V and J ends lost 5 bases and 4 bases, in that order; junction bases with no gene match: 10. The CDR3 is made up of 15 amino acids. Germline CDR1 reads MNHEY; CDR2 reads SVGAGI. The CDR3 DNA is TGTGCCAGCAGTAGCGACAGGGTGTCGGGCACTGAAGCTTTCTTT. As protein: CASSSDRVSGTEAFF.

The V and J genes are TRBV28 and TRBJ2-5; 11 nucleotides align to TRBD1. The CDR3 runs 17 residues. With 5 bases clipped from V and 2 bases from J, the junction kept 10 bases outside the gene matches. Germline CDR1 reads MDHEN; CDR2 reads SYDVKM. CDR3 loop: CASSTRTGGVWQETQYF. CDR3 nucleotides: TGTGCCAGCAGTACCCGGACAGGGGGCGTGTGGCAAGAGACCCAGTACTTC.

The V gene is TRBV4-3, the J gene TRBJ2-7, with D possibly matching TRBD1 (5 bases). Deletions cut 0 bases from V and 1 base from J, with 7 bases between. CDR3 length: 14 residues. CDR1 is LGHNA and CDR2 is YSLEER in the germline V gene. CDR3 loop: CASSQDYRSYEQYF. CDR3 sequence (DNA): TGCGCCAGCAGCCAAGACTACAGGTCCTACGAGCAGTACTTC.

A few counts support this clonotype. The chain links TRBV7-2 to TRBJ1-1; no definite D call. The V end was cut by 5 bases, the J end by 1 base, with 14 bases between. This CDR3 is 15 amino acids long. Germline CDR1 reads SGHTA; CDR2 reads FQGNSA. CDR3 sequence: CASSIDGRGNTEAFF. The CDR3 DNA reads TGTGCCAGCAGCATCGACGGGAGAGGGAACACTGAAGCTTTCTTT.

The rearrangement joins TRBV27 to TRBJ1-1; D is undetermined. The CDR3 is 13 residues long. CDR1 and CDR2 (germline): MNHEY, SMNVEV (reference sequence). Trimming cost V 4 bases and J 2 bases, with 8 bases left between them. The CDR3 nucleotides are TGTGCCAGCAGTTGGGCCGTTAACACTGAAGCTTTCTTT. It specifies CASSWAVNTEAFF.

The rearrangement links TRBV7-9 to TRBJ1-1; D ambiguous. V lost 5 bases and J lost 9, with 16 bases in between. This CDR3 is built from 13 residues. Germline lookup yields CDR1 SEHNR and CDR2 FQNEAQ (reference sequence). The CDR3 protein is CASSPSAEHQAFF. The CDR3 DNA follows: TGTGCCAGCAGCCCATCGGCGGAGCACCAAGCTTTCTTT.

The chain couples TRBV25-1 to TRBJ2-5, with D tentatively TRBD1 (6 bases). The V gene's germline CDR1 is MGHDK and CDR2 SYGVNS. The CDR3 has 15 residues. Trimming shortened V by 2 bases and J by 2 bases, and 12 bases separated the two germline ends. The CDR3 reads CASSEHVGQQETQYF. CDR3 in DNA: TGTGCCAGCAGTGAACACGTCGGACAGCAAGAGACCCAGTACTTC. The full variable domain, its missing parts supplied by reference TRBV25-1 and TRBJ2-5, is EADIYQTPRYLVIGTGKKITLECSQTMGHDKMYWYQQDPGMELHLIHYSYGVNSTEKGDLSSESTVSRIRTEHFPLTLESARPSHTSQYLCASSEHVGQQETQYFGPGTRLLVL.

J is TRBJ1-5 and V is TRBV6-5; TRBD1 might be the D (6 bases). Trimming took 5 bases from V and 5 from J, leaving 13 bases between them. The CDR3 runs 14 residues. Germline assignment: CDR1 MNHEY and CDR2 SVGAGI. In DNA form, the CDR3 reads TGTGCCAGCAGTAGGCTGGAGGGGGATCAGCCCCAGCATTTT. This codes for CASSRLEGDQPQHF.

The chain has TRBV4-3 and TRBJ1-1; TRBD1 agrees at 11 bases. This CDR3 contains 19 residues. V lost 1 base, J lost 7 bases, and 17 bases stayed unmatched. The germline gives CDR1 LGHNA, CDR2 YSLEER. The CDR3 sequence: CASSQGPAFGQGAGVEAFF. CDR3 nucleotide sequence: TGCGCCAGCAGCCAAGGTCCAGCCTTCGGACAGGGGGCGGGGGTTGAAGCTTTCTTT.

This clonotype was seen a single time. The genes are TRBV7-2 and TRBJ2-1, with 10 bases matching TRBD2. Trimming removed 2 bases from V and 6 bases from J; junction bases left unmatched: 4. CDR1 is SGHTA and CDR2 is FQGNSA in the germline V gene. CDR3 size: 15 residues. The CDR3 here is CASSLSGRAGNEQFF. The CDR3 coding sequence is TGTGCCAGCAGCTTAAGCGGGAGGGCCGGCAATGAGCAGTTCTTC. The full variable domain, in which reference TRBV7-2 and TRBJ2-1 provide the parts outside the CDR3, is GAGVSQSPSNKVTEKGKDVELRCDPISGHTALYWYRQSLGQGLEFLIYFQGNSAPDKSGLPSDRFSAERTGGSVSTLTIQRTQQEDSAVYLCASSLSGRAGNEQFFGPGTRLTVL.

This clonotype is a singleton in its sample. The rearrangement links TRBV29-1 to TRBJ2-3; no clear D. With 1 base removed from V and 2 bases from J, the gap between germline ends came to 7 bases. CDR3 length: 13 residues. Germline V gives CDR1 SQVTM, CDR2 ANQGSEA. The CDR3 DNA follows: TGCAGCGTTGAAGCGTCTCTCACAGATACGCAGTATTTT. The encoded protein is CSVEASLTDTQYF.

This chain connects TRBV7-3 to TRBJ1-1; D is possibly TRBD1 (5 bases). Trimming removed 4 bases at V and 3 bases at J, with 15 bases between. The length of the CDR3 is 15 residues. Looked up from germline, CDR1 is SGHTA and CDR2 is FQGTGA. CDR3 sequence reads: CASSSGGDTYTEAFF. The CDR3 DNA follows: TGTGCCAGCAGCTCCGGAGGGGATACGTACACTGAAGCTTTCTTT.

This clonotype came up a few times. The chain combines TRBV20-1 with TRBJ1-5; the D is unclear. Trimming took off 0 bases at V and 4 bases at J, with 7 bases between the two ends. The CDR3 extends over 13 amino acids. CDR1 is DFQATT, CDR2 SNEGSKA, per germline (reference sequence). The CDR3 here is CSARDLVNQPQHF. The CDR3 DNA reads as TGCAGTGCTAGAGATCTTGTTAATCAGCCCCAGCATTTT.

Only a few counts were recorded for this clonotype. The chain combines TRBV12-3 or TRBV12-4 with TRBJ1-2, with D unresolved. The CDR3 extends over 12 amino acids. Trimming removed 5 bases at V and 5 bases at J, with 9 bases between. The CDR3, as DNA: TGTGCCAGCAGTCCTACAGCGTATGGCTACACCTTC. Residues: CASSPTAYGYTF.

This clonotype was picked up a small number of times. The V gene is TRBV20-1, the J gene TRBJ1-4; no reliable D call. The CDR3 contains 14 residues. Germline V gene lookup returns CDR1 DFQATT and CDR2 SNEGSKA (reference sequence). The germline V and J ends were trimmed by 5 bases and 0 bases, with 10 bases remaining between them. The CDR3 spells CSAFPLATNEKLFF. DNA for the CDR3: TGCAGTGCTTTTCCTCTTGCAACTAATGAAAAACTGTTTTTT.

This clonotype was picked up a small number of times. The J gene is TRBJ1-1, the V gene TRBV12-3 or TRBV12-4; TRBD1 aligns across 9 bases. This CDR3 is 13 amino acids long. V lost 5 bases and J lost 7; bases outside the gene matches: 5. The CDR3 region is CASSKDRGNEAFF. As DNA, the CDR3 is TGTGCCAGCAGTAAAGACAGGGGGAATGAAGCTTTCTTT.

The chain recombines TRBV4-1 with TRBJ1-2, with D unclear. V was cut by 3 bases and J by 8 bases, with 10 bases left in between. The CDR3 consists of 12 residues. Germline V gene sequence: CDR1 MGHRA, CDR2 YSYEKL. CDR3 coding DNA: TGCGCCAGCAGCCAGGTCCCTGGAGGCTACACCTTC. It specifies CASSQVPGGYTF.